The 22 T cell receptor beta chains presented below share a single source sample, sequenced in a study of T-cell reconstitution after alpha-beta-depleted transplantation in children. Construction of the TCRbeta library involved unique molecular identifiers. TCRdb re-derived calls from the PCR reads in MiXCR, one entry per CDR3 protein. Of approximately 640,000 distinct CDR3 sequences detected, roughly 17% appear once; the ten largest clones hold 0.8% to 1.1%. This specimen consisted of PBMCs from the stem cell graft donor, obtained from the stem cell graft. All receptors derive from a human donor who donated a stem cell graft to a child with acute myeloid leukemia.

This rearrangement joins TRBV7-2 to TRBJ2-7, with TRBD2 matching 9 bases. The CDR3 extends over 14 amino acids. With 7 bases clipped from V and 0 bases from J, the junction kept 4 bases outside the gene matches. Germline V gene data show CDR1 as SGHTA and CDR2 as FQGNSA. The CDR3 reads CASNLAGTSYEQYF. The CDR3 nucleotides are TGTGCCAGCAATCTAGCGGGGACCTCCTACGAGCAGTACTTC.

The chain has TRBV5-1 and TRBJ1-1; 10 bases align to TRBD1. V gave up 4 bases and J gave up 5 bases; unmatched junction bases: 11. Germline loops: CDR1 SGHRS, CDR2 YFSETQ. The CDR3 contains 16 residues. The CDR3 bases are TGCGCCAGCAGCCCCGGACAGGGGGGCCCGGTAACTGAAGCTTTCTTT. Encoded protein: CASSPGQGGPVTEAFF.

V is TRBV20-1 and J is TRBJ1-6; 7 positions match TRBD1. CDR3 length equals 15 residues. CDR1 and CDR2 from the germline V gene are DFQATT and SNEGSKA (reference sequence). The junction had 6 bases not matched to a gene; V was cut back by 0 bases and J by 7 bases. CDR3 bases: TGCAGTGCTAGAGAAGCAACAGGGGTGAATTCACCCCTCCACTTT. The encoded protein is CSAREATGVNSPLHF.

The chain carries TRBV6-5 and TRBJ2-3; D is possibly TRBD1 (6 bases). V shed 2 bases and J shed 1 base, with 13 bases lying between them. This CDR3 contains 16 residues. CDR1 and CDR2 from the germline V gene are MNHEY and SVGAGI. CDR3 sequence: CASSYPQGRGTDTQYF. The DNA of the CDR3 is TGTGCCAGCAGTTACCCACAGGGTCGGGGCACAGATACGCAGTATTTT.

The chain carries TRBV5-1 and TRBJ2-4; 11 nucleotides align to TRBD2. Germline CDR1 and CDR2: SGHRS and YFSETQ. Germline trimming cut 0 bases from V and 1 base from J; bases unmatched to any gene: 6. CDR3 length: 18 amino acids. Here the CDR3 reads CASSLEPSGGSAKNIQYF. The CDR3 nucleotides are TGCGCCAGCAGCTTGGAGCCTAGCGGGGGGTCTGCCAAAAACATTCAGTACTTC.

This clonotype has a handful of counts. V usage is TRBV5-5 and J usage is TRBJ2-3; the match to TRBD2 covers 12 bases. The ends lost 2 bases at V and 0 bases at J; junction bases unmatched: 7. CDR1 is SGHKS and CDR2 is YYEKEE in the germline V gene (reference sequence). This CDR3 is built from 18 residues. In DNA, the CDR3 is TGTGCCAGCAGCTTCCCTAGCGGGGGGGCCTCTAGCACAGATACGCAGTATTTT. Its protein product is CASSFPSGGASSTDTQYF.

The table lists this clonotype with many counts. The V call is TRBV12-3 or TRBV12-4, the J call TRBJ2-7, with D perhaps matching TRBD1 (5 bases). Trimming left V 5 bases short and J 7 bases short, with 15 bases between. The CDR3 is 13 residues long. The chain's CDR3 is CASSPGPAGEQYV. CDR3 DNA: TGTGCCAGCAGTCCAGGGCCGGCTGGAGAGCAGTACGTC.

On this clonotype itself: A much larger clone lies a single base off, so this may be a read error. This sequence joins TRBV29-1 and TRBJ2-1; no clear D gene. This CDR3 spans 13 amino acids. Germline assignment: CDR1 SQVTM and CDR2 ANQGSEA. The CDR3 DNA is TGCAGCGTTTTGCCTTCCTCCTACAATGACCAGTTCTTC. It specifies CSVLPSSYNDQFF.

The table lists this clonotype with a few counts. CDR3 nucleotide sequence: TGCGCCAGCAGCGGCAACAGGGGAGGGACTGAAGCTTTCTTT. Translated, it gives CASSGNRGGTEAFF. V usage is TRBV5-1 and J usage is TRBJ1-1, with 7 positions matching TRBD1. V shed 4 bases, J shed 5 bases, and the junction held 8 bases outside the gene matches. The CDR3 runs to 14 residues. Germline V CDR1 and CDR2: SGHRS, YFSETQ.

The CDR3 DNA is TGCAGTGCTAGAGATTTGACTAGCGGGGATCGCTACAATGAGCAGTTCTTC. Residues: CSARDLTSGDRYNEQFF. The chain links TRBV20-1 to TRBJ2-1; TRBD2 matches at 11 bases. The CDR3 is 17 residues long. Germline V gene lookup returns CDR1 DFQATT and CDR2 SNEGSKA (reference sequence). Germline trimming cut 0 bases from V and 3 bases from J; bases unmatched to any gene: 7.

The V and J genes are TRBV7-9 and TRBJ1-2, with a tentative D call TRBD1 (5 bases). V lost 5 bases, J lost 4 bases, and 17 bases lay in between. This CDR3 is built from 15 residues. Per germline, CDR1 SEHNR and CDR2 FQNEAQ (reference sequence). In DNA, the CDR3 is TGTGCCAGCAGCGTATCCGGGACCGGGGTCTATGGCTACACCTTC. As protein: CASSVSGTGVYGYTF. Combining the CDR3 with reference TRBV7-9 and TRBJ1-2 gives the whole variable domain DTGVSQNPRHKITKRGQNVTFRCDPISEHNRLYWYRQTLGQGPEFLTYFQNEAQLEKSRLLSDRFSAERPKGSFSTLEIQRTEQGDSAMYLCASSVSGTGVYGYTFGSGTRLTVV.

This clonotype appeared many times. This sequence joins TRBV6-1 and TRBJ1-4, with 9 positions matching TRBD1. The V gene end was trimmed by 5 bases and the J gene end by 6 bases; junction bases not matched to a gene: 7. Germline CDR1 reads MNHNS; CDR2 reads SASEGT. This CDR3 is 15 amino acids long. The CDR3 sequence is CASSPDRDRDEKLFF. The CDR3 DNA follows: TGTGCCAGCAGTCCCGACCGGGACAGGGATGAAAAACTGTTTTTT.

This clonotype was recorded many times. The chain links TRBV10-3 to TRBJ2-2; perhaps TRBD2 as D (6 bases). There are 14 residues in the CDR3. Per germline, CDR1 ENHRY and CDR2 SYGVKD. Trimming pared 2 bases from V and 5 bases from J, leaving 9 bases between. CDR3 protein: CAISELASTGELFF. The CDR3 DNA reads TGTGCCATCAGTGAGCTAGCGTCGACCGGGGAGCTGTTTTTT.

The chain couples TRBV27 to TRBJ2-3; either TRBD1 or TRBD2 may supply D (5 bases each). The CDR3 extends over 15 amino acids. Germline V gene lookup returns CDR1 MNHEY and CDR2 SMNVEV (reference sequence). Trimming removed 3 bases from V and 0 bases from J, with 10 bases in between. As DNA, the CDR3 is TGTGCCAGCAGTTTGGGGACCACTAGCACAGATACGCAGTATTTT. Encoded protein: CASSLGTTSTDTQYF.

The J gene is TRBJ2-5, the V gene TRBV27, with D perhaps given as TRBD1 or TRBD2 (5 bases each). This CDR3 comprises 15 residues. The V gene's germline CDR1 is MNHEY and CDR2 SMNVEV (reference sequence). The V gene lost 5 bases and the J gene lost 0 bases, with 13 bases spanning the gap. In DNA form, the CDR3 reads TGTGCCAGCAGTAGCCAGTGGGACGACCAAGAGACCCAGTACTTC. Its protein product is CASSSQWDDQETQYF.

This clonotype appeared many times. The chain recombines TRBV20-1 with TRBJ1-1; tentatively, D is TRBD1 (5 bases). CDR3 length: 13 residues. V was cut by 5 bases and J by 0 bases, with 10 bases left in between. The germline CDR1 and CDR2 sequences are DFQATT and SNEGSKA (reference sequence). The chain's CDR3 is CSAWGTVNTEAFF. The CDR3 DNA follows: TGCAGTGCTTGGGGGACGGTGAACACTGAAGCTTTCTTT.

This clonotype was seen only a few times. The chain recombines TRBV12-3 or TRBV12-4 with TRBJ2-1; D perhaps matches TRBD1 (5 bases). Trimming pared 7 bases from V and 0 bases from J, leaving 22 bases between. The CDR3 extends over 18 amino acids. The CDR3, as DNA: TGTGCCAGCACTCACGGCGGCGGCGGACAAAGCTCCTACAATGAGCAGTTCTTC. Its translation is CASTHGGGGQSSYNEQFF.

This clonotype has more than one count but fewer than ten. This rearrangement joins TRBV19 to TRBJ2-2, with D tentatively TRBD1 or TRBD2 (5 bases each). Germline V gene lookup returns CDR1 LNHDA and CDR2 SQIVND (reference sequence). This CDR3 is built from 17 residues. V was clipped by 5 bases and J by 3 bases, with 19 bases between them. DNA of the CDR3: TGTGCCAGTAGTCTCCGAGGGGACCGCGCAGACACCGGGGAGCTGTTTTTT. Its translation is CASSLRGDRADTGELFF.

This clonotype showed up just a few times. V and J are TRBV7-9 and TRBJ2-7; D is unclear. The CDR3 spans 13 residues. CDR1 is SEHNR and CDR2 is FQNEAQ in the germline V gene (reference sequence). Trimming left V 4 bases short and J 2 bases short, with 9 bases between. CDR3 nucleotide sequence: TGTGCCAGCAGCTCTCAGGCTACCTACGAGCAGTACTTC. Translated, it gives CASSSQATYEQYF.

The chain employs TRBV13 and TRBJ1-5; perhaps TRBD1 as D (5 bases). The CDR3 length is 18 residues. Germline values: CDR1 PRHDT, CDR2 FYEKMQ (reference sequence). The V end lost 3 bases, the J end lost 1 base, and 19 bases lay between the germline ends. CDR3 sequence: CASSLGGSGILSNQPQHF. The DNA for the CDR3 is TGTGCCAGCAGCTTGGGGGGAAGTGGGATATTGAGCAATCAGCCCCAGCATTTT.

With respect to this clonotype: This may be a read error, as it is one base from a much larger clone. The genes are TRBV7-2 and TRBJ2-5, with D possibly being TRBD1 (5 bases). CDR1 is SGHTA, CDR2 FQGNSA, per germline. V was trimmed by 5 bases and J by 2 bases, leaving 18 bases between them. The CDR3 covers 16 residues. The CDR3: CASSLIRTRQQETQYF. As DNA, the CDR3 is TGTGCCAGCAGCCTAATTAGGACACGACAGCAAGAGACCCAGTACTTC.

In this sample, this clonotype turned up many times. V is TRBV10-3 and J is TRBJ1-1; no clear D. V was trimmed by 8 bases and J by 1 base, leaving 14 bases between them. Germline assignment: CDR1 ENHRY and CDR2 SYGVKD. The CDR3 is made up of 14 amino acids. The CDR3 region has the DNA TGTGCCATCCGTGGACCCCATGGGAACACTGAAGCTTTCTTT. Amino acids: CAIRGPHGNTEAFF.